This TCR beta chain is drawn from a study of cytomegalovirus exposure and HLA in healthy donors. For the study at large: The roughly 110 validation repertoires were reported in a later analysis to have been generated on the same platform as the roughly 700 first-cohort repertoires. General study results and limits: In vitro testing confirmed a few CMV-associated chains as specific for CMV antigens. Generally TCR sequences proved uncommon, though certain public TCRs appeared in numerous donors. Listed as cytomegalovirus-associated were over 150 TCR beta chains.

The assay was immunoSEQ multiplex PCR, and TCRdb's table has in-frame clones only and misses some. The data show a few hundred thousand clones, 87% seen once. Remarks on this clone: Its antigen is unknown.

V shed 4 bases and J shed 2 bases, with 12 bases lying between them. Germline CDR1 is MNHEY and CDR2 is SMNVEV (reference sequence). This CDR3 region has 14 residues. This clonotype originated in a man aged 18 to 29 in good health and CMV-seropositive. The gene calls are TRBV27 and TRBJ2-7, with a weak D call TRBD1 (6 bases). The sequenced sample was PBMCs. The CDR3 region is CASSSWDKPYEQYF. The CDR3 nucleotides read TGTGCCAGCAGTTCCTGGGACAAACCCTACGAGCAGTACTTC.